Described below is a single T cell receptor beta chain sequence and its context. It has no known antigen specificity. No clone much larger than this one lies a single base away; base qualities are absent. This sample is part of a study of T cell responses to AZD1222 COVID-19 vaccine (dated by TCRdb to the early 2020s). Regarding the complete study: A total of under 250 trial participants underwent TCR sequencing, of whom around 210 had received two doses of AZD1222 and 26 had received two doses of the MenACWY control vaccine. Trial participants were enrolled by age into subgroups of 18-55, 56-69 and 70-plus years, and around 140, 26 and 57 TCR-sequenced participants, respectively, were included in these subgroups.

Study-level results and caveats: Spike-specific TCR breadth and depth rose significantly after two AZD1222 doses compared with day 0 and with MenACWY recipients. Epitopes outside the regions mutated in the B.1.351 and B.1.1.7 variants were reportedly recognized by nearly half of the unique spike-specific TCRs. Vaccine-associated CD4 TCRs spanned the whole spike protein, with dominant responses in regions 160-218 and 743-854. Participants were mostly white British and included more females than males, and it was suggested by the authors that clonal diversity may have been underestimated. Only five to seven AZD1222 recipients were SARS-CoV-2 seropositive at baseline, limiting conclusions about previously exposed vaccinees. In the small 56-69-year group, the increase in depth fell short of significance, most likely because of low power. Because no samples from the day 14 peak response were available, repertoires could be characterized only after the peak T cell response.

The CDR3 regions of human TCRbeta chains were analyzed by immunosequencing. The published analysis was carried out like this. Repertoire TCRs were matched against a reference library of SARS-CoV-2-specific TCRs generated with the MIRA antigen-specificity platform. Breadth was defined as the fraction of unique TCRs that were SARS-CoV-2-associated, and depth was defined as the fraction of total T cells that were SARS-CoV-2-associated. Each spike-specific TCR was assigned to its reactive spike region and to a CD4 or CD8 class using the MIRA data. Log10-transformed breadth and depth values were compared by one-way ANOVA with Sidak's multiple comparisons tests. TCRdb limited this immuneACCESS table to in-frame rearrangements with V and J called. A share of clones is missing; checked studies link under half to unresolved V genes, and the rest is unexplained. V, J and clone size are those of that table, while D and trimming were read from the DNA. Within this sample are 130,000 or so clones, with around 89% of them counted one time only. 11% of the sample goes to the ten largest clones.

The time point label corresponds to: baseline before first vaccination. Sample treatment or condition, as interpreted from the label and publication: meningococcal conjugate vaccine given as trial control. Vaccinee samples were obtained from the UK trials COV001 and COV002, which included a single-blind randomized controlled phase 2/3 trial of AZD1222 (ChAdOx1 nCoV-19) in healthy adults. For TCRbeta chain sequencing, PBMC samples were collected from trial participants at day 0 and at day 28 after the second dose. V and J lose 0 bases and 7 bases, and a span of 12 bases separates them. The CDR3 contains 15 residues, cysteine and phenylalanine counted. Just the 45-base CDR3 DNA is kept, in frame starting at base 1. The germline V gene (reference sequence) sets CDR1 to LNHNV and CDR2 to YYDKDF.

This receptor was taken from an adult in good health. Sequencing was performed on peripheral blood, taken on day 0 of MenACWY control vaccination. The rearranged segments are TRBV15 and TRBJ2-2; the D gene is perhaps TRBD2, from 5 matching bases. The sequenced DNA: TGTGCCACCAGCAGAGAGACGCCTAGCAACGGGGAGCTGTTTTTT. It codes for CATSRETPSNGELFF.